The 9 T cell receptor beta chains below were found in one sample sequenced in a study of metastatic and nonmetastatic thyroid tumors. Patients were all untreated before their thyroid surgery. TCRdb re-called the PCR reads through MiXCR. This table holds some 16,000 clones, roughly 13% found once. The sequencing sample was made of blood. Receptor source: a female donor with papillary thyroid cancer or a benign thyroid nodule (not recorded which). Some clones in this sample may be carry-over from other donors' samples.

This clone was seen repeatedly, ten times or more. A much larger clone is a single base away; this may be a read error. Without the conserved terminal phenylalanine or tryptophan, this CDR3 likely stems from a read error. V and J are TRBV19 and TRBJ2-2; 11 bases map to TRBD2. The CDR3 extends over 14 amino acids. Germline V gene sequence: CDR1 LNHDA, CDR2 SQIVND (reference sequence). J lost 6 bases, V lost 7 bases, and 4 bases had no gene match. CDR3 protein: CASISGGASGELFS. The DNA for the CDR3 is TGTGCCAGTATTAGCGGGGGGGCTTCCGGGGAGCTGTTTTCT.

This clone was counted many times. The chain uses TRBV10-3 and TRBJ1-5; no definite D call. This CDR3 contains 14 residues. V was trimmed by 10 bases and J by 2 bases, leaving 15 bases between them. Germline-derived CDR1 and CDR2 are ENHRY and SYGVKD. Here the CDR3 reads CATSFGVGNQPQHF. In nucleotides, the CDR3 is TGTGCCACATCCTTCGGGGTAGGCAATCAGCCCCAGCATTTT.

The rearrangement joins TRBV6-1 to TRBJ1-5; D remains unclear. With 6 bases removed from V and 2 bases from J, the gap between germline ends came to 11 bases. Germline V lookup: CDR1 MNHNS, CDR2 SASEGT. CDR3 length: 14 residues. The CDR3 reads CASSPADGNQPQHF. DNA of the CDR3: TGTGCCAGCAGCCCTGCAGACGGCAATCAGCCCCAGCATTTT.

This clone was observed at least ten times. At one of its ends the junction is not consistent with the germline gene, which may arise from a read error. V is TRBV9 and J is TRBJ1-5, with TRBD1 identical over 8 bases. The CDR3 loop spans 13 amino acids. CDR1 is SGDLS and CDR2 is YYNGEE in the germline V gene. The CDR3 protein is CASSRTGGQLQHF. CDR3 sequence (DNA): TGTGCCAGCAGCCGTACAGGGGGTCAGCTCCAGCATTTT.

This clone is medium-sized in the sample. This rearrangement joins TRBV6-1 to TRBJ2-1, with D hard to call. The germline CDR1 and CDR2 sequences are MNHNS and SASEGT. The CDR3 contains 12 residues. V dropped 6 bases and J dropped 3 bases, with 6 bases sitting between them. The CDR3 DNA reads TGTGCCAGCAGGTTTGACTACAATGAGCAGTTCTTC. It encodes CASRFDYNEQFF.

The genes are TRBV6-1 and TRBJ2-1, with 13 positions matching TRBD2. V shed 7 bases and J 4 bases; nucleotides not matched to a gene: 1. The CDR3 length is 14 residues. Germline CDR1 reads MNHNS; CDR2 reads SASEGT. The chain's CDR3 is CASTTSGGYNEQFF. CDR3 nucleotide sequence: TGTGCCAGCACGACTAGCGGGGGGTACAATGAGCAGTTCTTC.

This clone turned up a few times. The gene calls are TRBV28 and TRBJ1-5; TRBD1 matches 7 bases. The CDR3 has 16 amino acids. Germline values: CDR1 MDHEN, CDR2 SYDVKM. The trim removed 5 bases at V and 5 bases at J, leaving 12 bases unmatched. The DNA of the CDR3 is TGTGCCAGCAGTCCGCCACGGGCAGGGGGAGATCAGCCCCAGCATTTT. It is translated as CASSPPRAGGDQPQHF. The full variable domain, rest sourced from reference TRBV28 and TRBJ1-5, is DVKVTQSSRYLVKRTGEKVFLECVQDMDHENMFWYRQDPGLGLRLIYFSYDVKMKEKGDIPEGYSVSREKKERFSLILESASTNQTSMYLCASSPPRAGGDQPQHFGDGTRLSIL.

This clone occurred many times. V and J are TRBV7-9 and TRBJ1-2; D gene ambiguous. The ends were cut back, 2 bases at V and 6 bases at J, with 7 bases in the middle. Germline V gives CDR1 SEHNR, CDR2 FQNEAQ (reference sequence). The CDR3 has 12 residues. The CDR3 spells CASSLRVDGYTF. In DNA form, the CDR3 reads TGTGCCAGCAGCTTACGGGTTGATGGCTACACCTTC.

By share, this clone ranks as medium-sized. The J gene is TRBJ1-2, the V gene TRBV4-3; D is unresolved. In germline, CDR1 is LGHNA, CDR2 YSLEER. Trimming took 1 base from V and 7 from J, leaving 16 bases between them. The CDR3 contains 15 residues. The CDR3, as DNA: TGCGCCAGCAGCCAAGGTCAGCTGCCCGGGAGTGGCTACACCTTC. Translated: CASSQGQLPGSGYTF.